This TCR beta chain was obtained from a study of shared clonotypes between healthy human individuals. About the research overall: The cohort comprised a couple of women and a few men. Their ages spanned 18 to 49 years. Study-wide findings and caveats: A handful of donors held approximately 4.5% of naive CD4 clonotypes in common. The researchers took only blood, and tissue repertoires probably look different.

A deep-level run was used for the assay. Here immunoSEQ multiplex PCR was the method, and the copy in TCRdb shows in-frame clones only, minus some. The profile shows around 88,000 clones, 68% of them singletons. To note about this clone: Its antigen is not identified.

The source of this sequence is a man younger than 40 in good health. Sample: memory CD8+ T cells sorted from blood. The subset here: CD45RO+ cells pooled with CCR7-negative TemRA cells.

The CDR3 sequence is CASSGGGSTSSYEQYF. CDR3 bases: TGTGCCAGCAGCGGGGGGGGCTCTACTAGCTCCTACGAGCAGTACTTC. V and J are TRBV4-2 and TRBJ2-7; a weak D match, TRBD2 (7 bases). The V end was cut by 5 bases, the J end by 0 bases, with 17 bases between. Germline V lookup: CDR1 LGHNA, CDR2 YNFKEQ. CDR3 length: 16 amino acids.